This T cell receptor beta chain is drawn from a study of technical replicates of blood from a few donors. Some clones are missing from TCRdb's copy, which holds only in-frame ones; the method was immunoSEQ multiplex PCR. The data contain tens of thousands of clones, approximately 94% of them singletons. The CDR3 covers 17 residues. CDR1 is MDHEN, CDR2 SYDVKM, per germline. The V and J ends lost 5 bases and 10 bases, in that order; junction bases with no gene match: 13. This chain uses TRBV28 with TRBJ2-1; TRBD2 matches at 14 bases. Sequences were obtained from T cells isolated from PBMCs. This clonotype originated in a human donor in good health. This CDR3 is CASSLPRLAGGPREQFF. The CDR3 region has the DNA TGTGCCAGCAGTCTTCCCCGACTAGCGGGAGGGCCTCGGGAGCAGTTCTTC. The full variable domain, rest sourced from reference TRBV28 and TRBJ2-1, is DVKVTQSSRYLVKRTGEKVFLECVQDMDHENMFWYRQDPGLGLRLIYFSYDVKMKEKGDIPEGYSVSREKKERFSLILESASTNQTSMYLCASSLPRLAGGPREQFFGPGTRLTVL.